A selection of T cell receptor beta chains follows, all from one sample in a study of cytotoxic CD8 clonotypes in ibrutinib-treated CLL. Here immunoSEQ multiplex PCR was the method, and the copy in TCRdb shows in-frame clones only, minus some. The sample consists of over 95,000 clones, more than 55% of them appearing once. The sample was PBMCs, taken after 24 months of ibrutinib treatment. The source is a human donor with chronic lymphocytic leukemia. CDR3s include the opening cysteine and the closing phenylalanine or tryptophan. The D gene is left open where the match is weak. Clone size appears in some rows only: once, few, many, or a class for an expanded clone.

cdr3_nt cdr3_aa clone_size j_call v_call d_call
TGTGCCAGCTCACCAAACAAGGGGGGGACCCAGTACTTC CASSPNKGGTQYF few TRBJ2-5 TRBV18 -
TGTGCCAGCAGCCCCGGCTTAAGGGGCAGGTCTGGAAACACCATATATTTT CASSPGLRGRSGNTIYF - TRBJ1-3 TRBV4-2 -
TGTGCCAGCAGCTTCCGGGACTTAGGTATGAACACTGAAGCTTTCTTT CASSFRDLGMNTEAFF few TRBJ1-1 TRBV7-8 -
TGCGCCAGCAGCCCTGGGGCGGCAGCTTACAATGAGCAGTTCTTC CASSPGAAAYNEQFF - TRBJ2-1 TRBV5-1 -
TGTGCCATCAGTGTTGGCCCAGAGGCGGGTTCACCCCTCCACTTT CAISVGPEAGSPLHF few TRBJ1-6 TRBV10-3 -
TGTGCCAGCAGTCTCCGCCGGTCTGAAGCTTTCTTT CASSLRRSEAFF - TRBJ1-1 TRBV28 -
TGCGCCAGCAGCTTGGGACAGCCCTTCTATGGCTACACCTTC CASSLGQPFYGYTF - TRBJ1-2 TRBV5-1 -
TGTGCCAGCAGCTTGGAGGGGCGGGAAGATACGCAGTATTTT CASSLEGREDTQYF - TRBJ2-3 TRBV11-3 -
TGTGCCAGCAGTTTATCGGGTCTAGCGGGGGTATACGAGCAGTACTTC CASSLSGLAGVYEQYF - TRBJ2-7 TRBV27 TRBD2
TGTGCCAGCTCACTAGCGGGGGGCGAATACAATGAGCAGTTCTTC CASSLAGGEYNEQFF - TRBJ2-1 TRBV18 TRBD2
TGTGCCTGGAGTGTGGGGGAACTGCTTAATTCACCCCTCCACTTT CAWSVGELLNSPLHF - TRBJ1-6 TRBV30 -
TGCGCCAGTAGCCAGGGACAGGGGGCGGGTGAGCAGTTCTTC CASSQGQGAGEQFF - TRBJ2-1 TRBV5-1 TRBD1
TGTGCCAGCAGGAAAGACACTGAAGCTTTCTTT CASRKDTEAFF few TRBJ1-1 TRBV25-1 -
TGTGCCAGCAGCAGCAGGACAGGGGGTTCTGGAAACACCATATATTTT CASSSRTGGSGNTIYF - TRBJ1-3 TRBV7-8 TRBD1
TGCAGTGCTAGTGGTGGAGAGACCCAGTACTTC CSASGGETQYF - TRBJ2-5 TRBV20-1 -
TGTGCCAGCAGCTTCGGAGGTGCAGATACGCAGTATTTT CASSFGGADTQYF - TRBJ2-3 TRBV7-3 -
TGTGCCAGCAGCACGGGACTAGCGCAAGAGACCCAGTACTTC CASSTGLAQETQYF - TRBJ2-5 TRBV5-4 TRBD2
TGTGCCAGCAGCTTAGGGGGGGTCAATCAGCCCCAGCATTTT CASSLGGVNQPQHF - TRBJ1-5 TRBV7-9 -
TGTGCCAGCAGTGATAGGGGGACGGCTACCTACGAGCAGTACTTC CASSDRGTATYEQYF - TRBJ2-7 TRBV6-1 -
TGCGCCAGCAGCTTGGCTCGGACAGGGTGGAATTCACCCCTCCACTTT CASSLARTGWNSPLHF few TRBJ1-6 TRBV5-1 TRBD1
TGTGCCAGCAGGTCGAGAAGCGGTGGACTAGGCGGGCAGTACTTC CASRSRSGGLGGQYF few TRBJ2-7 TRBV6-5 TRBD2
TGTGCCAGCAGCTCCTCACCCAACACTGAAGCTTTCTTT CASSSSPNTEAFF - TRBJ1-1 TRBV7-6 -
TGCGCCAGCAGCCCAGCGGGAAGGAGTGATCAGCCCCAGCATTTT CASSPAGRSDQPQHF - TRBJ1-5 TRBV4-1 -
TGTGCCAGCACCATGGGGGGAGTTGGTGAAAAACTGTTTTTT CASTMGGVGEKLFF few TRBJ1-4 TRBV28 -
TGTGCCACCGAGGAGGGTGTTACGCAGTATTTT CATEEGVTQYF - TRBJ2-3 TRBV7-9 -
TGTGCCAGCAGCCTGGGACAGTCTAACACTGAAGCTTTCTTT CASSLGQSNTEAFF few TRBJ1-1 TRBV13 TRBD1
TGTGCCAGCTCACCAGTAGGCTACGAGCAGTACTTC CASSPVGYEQYF - TRBJ2-7 TRBV18 -
TGTGCCACCAGCAGAGAAAAGGGGACCACTGAAGCTTTCTTT CATSREKGTTEAFF - TRBJ1-1 TRBV15 -
TGTGCCAGCAGTGAACCGGGGGGTTCCGGGGAGCTGTTTTTT CASSEPGGSGELFF - TRBJ2-2 TRBV25-1 TRBD2
TGTGCCAGCAGCTTAGATCTCCCTGGGACCCAGTACTTC CASSLDLPGTQYF - TRBJ2-5 TRBV7-2 -
TGTGCCAGCAGTCCCTCCCCCTTGGGGGTAAGGGATGGGGCCAACGTCCTGACTTTC CASSPSPLGVRDGANVLTF - TRBJ2-6 TRBV27 -
TGCAGCGTTGCCCCGGGACTGCGAAACCAAGAGACCCAGTACTTC CSVAPGLRNQETQYF - TRBJ2-5 TRBV29-1 -
TGTGCCAGCAGGACGACAGGGACGGGCGAGCAGTACTTC CASRTTGTGEQYF - TRBJ2-7 TRBV21-1 -
TGTGCCAGCAGCCAACCAGGGGGCCAATTCGGGGAGACCCAGTACTTC CASSQPGGQFGETQYF few TRBJ2-5 TRBV25-1 TRBD1
TGTGCCAGCAGGCCTGATACTCGTACGCAGTATTTT CASRPDTRTQYF few TRBJ2-3 TRBV2 -
TGTGCCAGCAGCCGTCCTGACAGGGAGAGGGGCTACACCTTC CASSRPDRERGYTF many TRBJ1-2 TRBV5-6 TRBD1
TGTGCCAGCTCCCCCCCAGCTAGCAATCAGCCCCAGCATTTT CASSPPASNQPQHF few TRBJ1-5 TRBV18 -
TGTGCCAGCACCATCAGGAGTCCCCCGCGGGGCTACACCTTC CASTIRSPPRGYTF - TRBJ1-2 TRBV28 -
TGTGCCACGGAGGGGGGTGGAAACACCATATATTTT CATEGGGNTIYF - TRBJ1-3 TRBV10-3 -
TGTGCCAGCAGTGTCCGGGACAGCATTACGCAGTATTTT CASSVRDSITQYF few TRBJ2-3 TRBV2 TRBD1
TGCAGCGCTCAGGGCAACCTAAGACTTACGCAGTATTTT CSAQGNLRLTQYF - TRBJ2-3 TRBV29-1 -
TGTGCCAGCAGCCCTCGAGCGGGGGGAAGTTCCTACGAGCAGTACTTC CASSPRAGGSSYEQYF - TRBJ2-7 TRBV7-2 TRBD2
TGTGCCAGCAGTGACTACGCCGGCGAGCAGTACTTC CASSDYAGEQYF - TRBJ2-7 TRBV6-4 -
TGTGCCAGTGCGGGACAGGGGGGTGAAAAACTGTTTTTT CASAGQGGEKLFF - TRBJ1-4 TRBV19 TRBD1
TGTGCCAGCAGAGGAAGAACTGAAGCTTTCTTT CASRGRTEAFF - TRBJ1-1 TRBV2 -
TGTGCCAGCAGCGCCGGGATCTCCTACGAGCAGTACTTC CASSAGISYEQYF few TRBJ2-7 TRBV9 -
TGTGCCAGCTCACCAGGGATGTCTTTCGGAAACACCATATATTTT CASSPGMSFGNTIYF few TRBJ1-3 TRBV18 -
TGTGCCTGGAGTGTAAGGGGGCTAGGGTACACTGAAGCTTTCTTT CAWSVRGLGYTEAFF - TRBJ1-1 TRBV30 TRBD1
TGTGCCAGCAGCTTGGGGGGGCGTGGAAGGACTGAAGCTTTCTTT CASSLGGRGRTEAFF - TRBJ1-1 TRBV5-8 -
TGTGCCAGCAGAACCGGGACAGGGGGTACCGGGGAGCTGTTTTTT CASRTGTGGTGELFF - TRBJ2-2 TRBV7-2 TRBD1
TGTGCCAGCAGCCGCGAAGGAGGGGAGTCATCTGGGGCCAACGTCCTGACTTTC CASSREGGESSGANVLTF - TRBJ2-6 TRBV7-9 -
TGTGCCAGCAGTTACTCGTACCAGGGTTACGAGCAGTACTTC CASSYSYQGYEQYF - TRBJ2-7 TRBV6-5 -
TGTGCCAGCAGTCCCGGACAGGGCCAAGAGGGCTACACCTTC CASSPGQGQEGYTF - TRBJ1-2 TRBV21-1 -
TGTGCCTGGAGCCGCGGGGGGGGGCAAAATCAGCCCCAGCATTTT CAWSRGGGQNQPQHF once TRBJ1-5 TRBV30 -
TGTGCCTGGAGTGTCTACAGGAGCTCCTACGAGCAGTACTTC CAWSVYRSSYEQYF - TRBJ2-7 TRBV30 -
TGTGCCTGGGACGGGGACAGGGGATGGGAGACCCAGTACTTC CAWDGDRGWETQYF - TRBJ2-5 TRBV30 TRBD1